Here is one T cell receptor beta chain with its context. The antigen remains undetermined. The data derive from a study of CD8 T cells in ankylosing spondylitis. Findings of the study overall: One TCR beta motif, made up of roughly eight highly homologous variants, appeared characteristic of ankylosing spondylitis blood. Some motif variants had been reported before (in reactive arthritis synovial fluid and blood). Disease-associated clonotypes exhibited CD8+ identity and were relatively infrequent in peripheral blood.

Molecular-barcoded quantitative 5'-RACE produced these TCR beta libraries. Each CDR3 protein is one row after TCRdb ran MiXCR on the 5' RACE reads. The repertoire holds under 250,000 distinct CDR3 sequences, more than 25% seen once, with around 4.5% in the top ten. The CDR3 covers 13 residues. The V end lost 6 bases, the J end lost 7 bases, and 12 bases lay between the germline ends. Per germline, CDR1 ENHRY and CDR2 SYGVKD. The sequence derives from a male donor with ankylosing spondylitis or in good health (not recorded which). V usage is TRBV10-3 and J usage is TRBJ1-4; D is ambiguous. Sample: blood, either unsorted or a sorted T cell fraction (not recorded which). Here the CDR3 DNA reads TGTGCCATCAGCAACGGAGGGAGTGAAAAACTGTTTTTT. This codes for CAISNGGSEKLFF.